A selection of T cell receptor beta chains follows, all from one sample in a study of shared clonotypes between healthy human individuals. Sequenced by immunoSEQ multiplex PCR; TCRdb stores in-frame clones only, minus some. The table shows some 450,000 clones, with 75% to 80% occurring only once. The source material was PBMCs. The receptors were gathered from a woman between 40 and 50 years old in good health. Some clones in this sample may be carry-over from other donors' samples. The CDR3 runs from the conserved cysteine through the conserved F or W. D genes are given only for firm matches. Size is omitted from some rows. Given values are once, few, many or a class for expanded clones.

D	V	size	J	DNA	CDR3
.	TRBV7-3	.	TRBJ2-2	TGTGCCAGCAGGGAACAGGGCGCCGGGGAGCTGTTTTTT	CASREQGAGELFF
TRBD1	TRBV27	few	TRBJ2-7	TGTGCCAGCAGTTACGGGACAGATAACTACGAGCAGTACTTC	CASSYGTDNYEQYF
.	TRBV25-1	.	TRBJ1-4	TGTGCCAGCAGTGAGTGGGGTGGTAATGAAAAACTGTTTTTT	CASSEWGGNEKLFF
TRBD1	TRBV11-2	.	TRBJ2-7	TGTGCCAGCAGCTTTTCTCGGGGACAGGGTACCTACGAGCAGTACTTC	CASSFSRGQGTYEQYF
.	TRBV7-9	few	TRBJ2-3	TGTGCCAGCAGCTTAGAGGTAGATACGCAGTATTTT	CASSLEVDTQYF
TRBD2	TRBV9	.	TRBJ2-7	TGTGCCAGCAGCGTAGTCAGCGGGAGTAGCCGGGTTAACCTAAGCTCCTACGAGCAGTACTTC	CASSVVSGSSRVNLSSYEQYF
TRBD1	TRBV2	.	TRBJ1-2	TGTGCCAGCAGTGAAACAGGGGGCGGCGGCTACACCTTC	CASSETGGGGYTF
TRBD1	TRBV2	.	TRBJ1-5	TGTGCCAGCAGTTCCGGGACAGGGGGCGCAAAGGGACATTTT	CASSSGTGGAKGHF
.	TRBV19	few	TRBJ1-5	TGTGCCAGTAGTATAGCAACTGGTGGTAATCAGCCCCAGCATTTT	CASSIATGGNQPQHF
.	TRBV7-8	.	TRBJ1-5	TGTGCCAGCAGCTTATACAGGGACCAGCCCCAGCATTTT	CASSLYRDQPQHF
.	TRBV28	.	TRBJ1-4	TGTGCCAGCAGTTTAGAAGTTAATGAAAAACTGTTTTTT	CASSLEVNEKLFF
TRBD2	TRBV11-2	.	TRBJ2-7	TGTGCCAGCAGTTTACTAGCGGGAGGGGCTGGCGAGCAGTACTTC	CASSLLAGGAGEQYF
.	TRBV2	.	TRBJ2-7	TGTGCCAGCCGCTATGCCTACGAGCAGTACTTC	CASRYAYEQYF
TRBD1	TRBV30	few	TRBJ2-7	TGTGCCTGGAGTTTAGGACAGGAAGACTACGAGCAGTACTTC	CAWSLGQEDYEQYF
TRBD2	TRBV9	.	TRBJ2-1	TGTGCCAGCAGTCCCGGCCCTAGCGGCCCCTACAATGAGCAGTTCTTC	CASSPGPSGPYNEQFF
.	TRBV6-5	.	TRBJ1-3	TGTGCCAGCAGTTCGGGACTCAGTGGAAACACCATATATTTT	CASSSGLSGNTIYF
TRBD1	TRBV19	.	TRBJ2-2	TGTGCCAGTAGTATATGGTTCGACAGGGCGAACACCGGGGAGCTGTTTTTT	CASSIWFDRANTGELFF
.	TRBV11-2	.	TRBJ2-2	TGTGCCAGCAGCGCTGGACTCAACACCGGGGAGCTGTTTTTT	CASSAGLNTGELFF
.	TRBV20-1	.	TRBJ2-5	TGCAGTGCTCTTATCCCCGGGACCCAGTACTTC	CSALIPGTQYF
.	TRBV10-3	.	TRBJ2-6	TGTGCCATCAGTGAGGAGGAGGCTGGGGCCAACGTCCTGACTTTC	CAISEEEAGANVLTF
.	TRBV7-2	.	TRBJ2-2	TGTGCCAGCAGTCCCGTGGGGGTCAACACCGGGGAGCTGTTTTTT	CASSPVGVNTGELFF
.	TRBV29-1	few	TRBJ1-2	TGCAGCGTTGAAGGAGCAGGGGTTGGCTATGGCTACACCTTC	CSVEGAGVGYGYTF
TRBD1	TRBV5-1	.	TRBJ2-5	TGCGCCAGCAGCTTGGTCCGGACAGGACAAGAGACCCAGTACTTC	CASSLVRTGQETQYF
.	TRBV4-1	.	TRBJ2-3	TGCGCCAGCAGCCAAGAAGGCGGGACGGGGGCCCTTGCTACGCAGTATTTT	CASSQEGGTGALATQYF
TRBD2	TRBV9	once	TRBJ2-5	TGTGCCAGCAGCATAATAGCGGGAGCGGAGACCCAGTACTTC	CASSIIAGAETQYF
.	TRBV30	few	TRBJ2-5	TGTGCCTGGAGTGTTGGACACAGCGGAGAGACCCAGTACTTC	CAWSVGHSGETQYF
.	TRBV4-3	few	TRBJ1-5	TGCGCCAGCAGCCCCGGGAGGGAGGACAATCAGCCCCAGCATTTT	CASSPGREDNQPQHF
TRBD1	TRBV15	few	TRBJ2-6	TGTGCCACCAGCAGAAACAGGGGCGGTGGGGCCAACGTCCTGACTTTC	CATSRNRGGGANVLTF
TRBD1	TRBV25-1	.	TRBJ1-1	TGTGCCAGCAGTGAATCGGCAGGGGGGCGGACTGAAGCTTTCTTT	CASSESAGGRTEAFF
TRBD1	TRBV19	once	TRBJ1-4	TGTGCCAGTAGTAAGACCGGGACAGGGGATGAAAAACTGTTTTTT	CASSKTGTGDEKLFF
.	TRBV7-9	.	TRBJ2-3	TGTGCCAGCAGCTCAGACGTATGGACGCAGTATTTT	CASSSDVWTQYF
.	TRBV7-9	.	TRBJ2-1	TGTGCCAGCAGCTCACCTTCCGCGAATGAGCAGTTCTTC	CASSSPSANEQFF
.	TRBV6-5	.	TRBJ1-2	TGTGCCAGCAGTTCCCTAGCCTGGTATGGCTACACCTTC	CASSSLAWYGYTF
TRBD2	TRBV7-2	once	TRBJ2-7	TGTGCCAGCAGCTTAGGGTCTAGCGGGAGTTACGAGCAGTACTTC	CASSLGSSGSYEQYF
.	TRBV28	.	TRBJ1-5	TGTGCCAGCAGTTTATCAGCTGGGGGCGGACAGCCCCAGCATTTT	CASSLSAGGGQPQHF
.	TRBV30	.	TRBJ2-1	TGTGCCTGGACAAGGAGGTACAATGAGCAGTTCTTC	CAWTRRYNEQFF
.	TRBV30	.	TRBJ1-5	TGTGCCTGGAGTCTGGACAGCAATCAGCCCCAGCATTTT	CAWSLDSNQPQHF
.	TRBV9	once	TRBJ2-2	TGTGCCAGCAGCCTCGGACTGTACACCGGGGAGCTGTTTTTT	CASSLGLYTGELFF
.	TRBV5-4	.	TRBJ2-3	TGTGCCAGCAGCGGCCGGGCCGCTGGGGATACGCAGTATTTT	CASSGRAAGDTQYF
.	TRBV27	.	TRBJ2-2	TGTGCCAGCAGTTTAAGGGCATCGGACGGGGAGCTGTTTTTT	CASSLRASDGELFF
TRBD1	TRBV18	.	TRBJ2-7	TGTGCCAGCTCTCCCAACAGGGGTGAATTTGACGAGCAGTACTTC	CASSPNRGEFDEQYF
TRBD1	TRBV2	.	TRBJ2-5	TGTGCCAGCAGTGAAGCGCTTCTGGGGGGCCGCGACAGGGGGCTGGAGACCCAGTACTTC	CASSEALLGGRDRGLETQYF
.	TRBV7-3	once	TRBJ1-5	TGTGCCAGCAGCTCGTCGGAGGTATTTGGCAATCAGCCCCAGCATTTT	CASSSSEVFGNQPQHF
.	TRBV11-2	.	TRBJ2-7	TGTGCCAGCAGCACCCCACTATCCTCCGAGCAGTACTTC	CASSTPLSSEQYF
TRBD1	TRBV9	few	TRBJ2-3	TGTGCCAGCAGCGTAGCCCCCACAGGGGGGCTTGCAGATACGCAGTATTTT	CASSVAPTGGLADTQYF